These 21 T cell receptor beta chains were all obtained from the same sample, sequenced in a study of T cell repertoires in cytomegalovirus infection. TCRdb re-derived calls from the reads in MiXCR, one entry per CDR3 protein. The repertoire holds 450,000 to 650,000 distinct CDR3 sequences, with almost 40% as singletons. These TCRs' antigens remain unknown. Sequenced material: cultured PBMCs, taken from culture after CMV antigen stimulation. The receptors derive from a human donor in good health (CMV status not recorded). Some clones in this sample may be carry-over from other donors' samples.

The V call is TRBV11-2, the J call TRBJ2-5; D possibly corresponds to TRBD1 (5 bases). This CDR3 is 18 amino acids long. V shed 6 bases and J shed 2 bases, with 25 bases lying between them. The germline gives CDR1 SGHAT, CDR2 FQNNGV. CDR3 in amino acids: CASRIGADRLLRQETQYF. DNA for the CDR3: TGTGCCAGCAGAATCGGCGCTGACAGATTACTACGTCAAGAGACCCAGTACTTC.

The V call is TRBV5-1, the J call TRBJ2-2; perhaps TRBD2 as D (5 bases). Germline loops: CDR1 SGHRS, CDR2 YFSETQ. This CDR3 has 17 residues. The germline V and J ends were trimmed by 1 base and 1 base, with 14 bases remaining between them. The CDR3 DNA follows: TGCGCCAGCAGCTTGAAGGTATCCGAGGGGAACACCGGGGAGCTGTTTTTT. It is translated as CASSLKVSEGNTGELFF. Filled out from reference TRBV5-1 and TRBJ2-2, the complete variable domain reads KAGVTQTPRYLIKTRGQQVTLSCSPISGHRSVSWYQQTPGQGLQFLFEYFSETQRNKGNFPGRFSGRQFSNSRSEMNVSTLELGDSALYLCASSLKVSEGNTGELFFGEGSRLTVL.

The chain employs TRBV7-2 and TRBJ1-3; 9 nucleotides match TRBD1. The germline V gene has CDR1 SGHTA and CDR2 FQGNSA. This CDR3 spans 15 amino acids. Trimming removed 4 bases from V and 2 bases from J; junction bases left unmatched: 3. For the CDR3, the DNA is TGTGCCAGCAGCTGGGACAGGGAGGCTGGAAACACCATATATTTT. Translation gives CASSWDREAGNTIYF.

The chain uses TRBV15 and TRBJ2-2, with D possibly being TRBD2 (6 bases). The CDR3 totals 17 residues. Looked up from germline, CDR1 is LNHNV and CDR2 is YYDKDF (reference sequence). Trimming shortened V by 0 bases and J by 6 bases, and 17 bases separated the two germline ends. The CDR3 sequence: CATSRDLAQPSSGELFF. CDR3 coding DNA: TGTGCCACCAGCAGAGATCTAGCGCAGCCGTCGTCCGGGGAGCTGTTTTTT.

The V call is TRBV6-2 or TRBV6-3, the J call TRBJ1-1, with D unresolved. Germline V gives CDR1 MNHEY, CDR2 SVGEGT. The CDR3 totals 15 residues. V was pared by 5 bases and J by 0 bases, with 13 bases between. The CDR3 is CASSGRAAMNTEAFF. The DNA for the CDR3 is TGTGCCAGCAGTGGTCGGGCAGCTATGAACACTGAAGCTTTCTTT.

V is TRBV10-3 and J is TRBJ2-4; 8 bases match TRBD2. J gave up 4 bases and V 1 base, and 6 bases lay outside the gene matches. The CDR3 runs 16 residues. Germline CDR1 and CDR2: ENHRY and SYGVKD. In DNA, the CDR3 is TGTGCCATCAGTGAGTGGCTAGCGGGCGAAAAAAACATTCAGTACTTC. This gives the protein CAISEWLAGEKNIQYF.

This rearrangement joins TRBV12-3 or TRBV12-4 to TRBJ2-2; 8 bases line up with TRBD1. This CDR3 contains 15 residues. V lost 2 bases and J lost 4; bases outside the gene matches: 3. CDR3 in DNA: TGTGCCAGCAGTTTACAGGACAGGGTCACCGGGGAGCTGTTTTTT. This gives the protein CASSLQDRVTGELFF.

This clonotype has more than one count but fewer than ten. The V and J genes are TRBV20-1 and TRBJ2-1; D is ambiguous. V dropped 8 bases and J dropped 6 bases, with 20 bases sitting between them. The germline CDR1 and CDR2 sequences are DFQATT and SNEGSKA (reference sequence). The CDR3 is made up of 14 amino acids. Written as DNA, the CDR3 is TGCAGTACCATAGGACCCTATTCTGCCAATGAGCAGTTCTTC. Translated, it gives CSTIGPYSANEQFF.

The J gene is TRBJ1-5, the V gene TRBV20-1; 9 bases line up with TRBD1. V lost 6 bases, J lost 2 bases, and 8 bases stayed unmatched. The CDR3 covers 15 residues. Per germline, CDR1 DFQATT and CDR2 SNEGSKA (reference sequence). CDR3 in DNA: TGCAGTGCGGGACAGGGTGGCTCCGGCAATCAGCCCCAGCATTTT. Its protein is CSAGQGGSGNQPQHF.

This clonotype was recorded many times. The chain uses TRBV7-2 and TRBJ2-1; D remains ambiguous. Per the germline V gene, CDR1 is SGHTA and CDR2 is FQGNSA. The germline V and J ends were trimmed by 3 bases and 0 bases, with 9 bases remaining between them. The CDR3 is made up of 15 amino acids. The CDR3 region is CASSFGPSSYNEQFF. The DNA of the CDR3 is TGTGCCAGCAGCTTCGGACCCAGCTCCTACAATGAGCAGTTCTTC.

The chain uses TRBV28 and TRBJ2-7; D uncertain. V lost 6 bases and J 0 bases, leaving 15 bases between the germline ends. CDR1 is MDHEN, CDR2 SYDVKM, per germline. CDR3 length: 15 residues. The CDR3 reads CASRASLAGSYEQYF. The CDR3 region has the DNA TGTGCCAGCAGAGCCTCCCTCGCAGGCTCCTACGAGCAGTACTTC.

The V call is TRBV4-1, the J call TRBJ1-4; a weak D match, TRBD1 (6 bases). V was trimmed by 0 bases and J by 5 bases, leaving 10 bases between them. The CDR3 length is 15 residues. Germline lookup yields CDR1 MGHRA and CDR2 YSYEKL. This chain's CDR3 is CASSQEGHLNEKLFF. In DNA form, the CDR3 reads TGCGCCAGCAGCCAAGAGGGACACTTAAATGAAAAACTGTTTTTT.

This clonotype was seen many times. The chain employs TRBV7-2 and TRBJ2-1; maybe TRBD1 (6 bases). The CDR3 sequence is 16 residues long. Germline V gene sequence: CDR1 SGHTA, CDR2 FQGNSA. V was shortened by 5 bases and J by 7 bases, with 21 bases between the two germline ends. Here the CDR3 reads CASSPPGSPRGNEQFF. The CDR3 region has the DNA TGTGCCAGCAGCCCGCCGGGCTCCCCGAGGGGGAATGAGCAGTTCTTC.

J is TRBJ2-3 and V is TRBV12-3 or TRBV12-4, with 9 bases fitting TRBD2. The J segment lost 0 bases and the V segment lost 6 bases, leaving 10 bases of the junction unmatched. The CDR3 sequence is 17 residues long. The CDR3 reads CASRPRGAGGSTDTQYF. Written as DNA, the CDR3 is TGTGCCAGCAGGCCCCGAGGAGCGGGGGGTAGCACAGATACGCAGTATTTT.

The chain combines TRBV12-3 or TRBV12-4 with TRBJ2-1; 7 bases are shared with TRBD1. Trimming removed 4 bases from V and 0 bases from J; junction bases left unmatched: 9. The length of the CDR3 is 17 residues. The DNA for the CDR3 is TGTGCCAGCAGTTCCGGGACAGCCCGCCTCTCCTACAATGAGCAGTTCTTC. As protein: CASSSGTARLSYNEQFF.

The genes are TRBV25-1 and TRBJ1-1; no clear D gene. Germline V gives CDR1 MGHDK, CDR2 SYGVNS. V lost 2 bases to trimming and J lost 1 base, with 17 bases between them. This CDR3 is built from 17 residues. CDR3 nucleotide sequence: TGTGCCAGCAGTGAACTCCCGGGCCCTAAGGGGAACACTGAAGCTTTCTTT. Translating it yields CASSELPGPKGNTEAFF.

The V gene is TRBV9, the J gene TRBJ2-4; D call uncertain. The CDR3 is made up of 13 amino acids. Germline CDR1 reads SGDLS; CDR2 reads YYNGEE. With 0 bases removed from V and 8 bases from J, the gap between germline ends came to 9 bases. CDR3 residues: CASSVAPGDIQYF. The CDR3 coding sequence is TGTGCCAGCAGCGTAGCGCCTGGGGACATTCAGTACTTC.

This clonotype has more than one count but fewer than ten. The CDR3 DNA reads as TGTGCCAGCAGACCGCCGGAGTCCCGCACAGATACGCAGTATTTT. Translation: CASRPPESRTDTQYF. The V gene is TRBV28, the J gene TRBJ2-3; no clear D. The germline gives CDR1 MDHEN, CDR2 SYDVKM. The CDR3 consists of 15 residues. Trimming took off 6 bases at V and 1 base at J, with 14 bases between the two ends.

The chain employs TRBV2 and TRBJ2-7, with 10 positions matching TRBD1. This CDR3 region has 13 residues. With V trimmed by 7 bases and J by 3 bases, 3 bases remained unmatched. CDR1 SNHLY and CDR2 FYNNEI come from the germline V gene. The CDR3 protein is CASNGQGDYEQYF. The CDR3 DNA reads TGTGCCAGCAACGGACAGGGGGACTACGAGCAGTACTTC.

In this sample, this clonotype turned up a few times. The V call is TRBV6-6, the J call TRBJ2-2, with 7 bases lining up with TRBD2. V shed 7 bases, J shed 6 bases, and the junction held 5 bases outside the gene matches. The CDR3 loop spans 13 amino acids. Germline lookup yields CDR1 MNHNY and CDR2 SVGAGI (reference sequence). The CDR3 protein is CASKLSGAGELFF. For the CDR3, the DNA is TGTGCCAGCAAGCTCAGCGGGGCCGGGGAGCTGTTTTTT.

The rearrangement joins TRBV5-1 to TRBJ2-5, with D possibly matching TRBD2 (6 bases). Between the trimmed V and J ends, which lost 3 bases and 2 bases, there was a span of 17 bases. This CDR3 spans 16 amino acids. The germline V gene encodes CDR1 SGHRS and CDR2 YFSETQ. In DNA form, the CDR3 reads TGCGCCAGCAGCTCGCCCCGCGGGACTGTACAAGAGACCCAGTACTTC. It codes for CASSSPRGTVQETQYF.